The sequence of this T cell receptor (beta chain) was determined in a study of cytomegalovirus exposure and HLA in healthy donors. The donors gave bone marrow, and they were healthy. Notes on the study in general: The listing of 160 or so TCR beta chains classed them as cytomegalovirus-associated. In an earlier analysis, in 587 donors, most V segments appeared productive either ~87% or ~30% of the time. The Asian-associated ancestry cluster reportedly had fewer N-insertions than the approximately 670-donor mean in a later analysis.

With 5 bases clipped from V and 8 bases from J, the junction kept 9 bases outside the gene matches. The V gene's germline CDR1 is LGHNA and CDR2 YSLEER. CDR3 length: 14 amino acids. Note on this clone: Its antigen remains unidentified.

The PCR used 60 Vbeta and 13 Jbeta primers. The table came from immunoSEQ multiplex PCR; TCRdb's copy has only in-frame clones and leaves some out. The data show tens of thousands of clones, with 55% to 65% seen just once and approximately 10% held by the top ten. This chain links TRBV4-3 with TRBJ1-3, with 7 bases identical to TRBD1. Sequences were obtained from PBMCs. The TCR was taken from a human donor in good health. DNA for the CDR3: TGCGCCAGCAGCAAACAGGGGAGGTTTGACACCATATATTTT. Translated, it gives CASSKQGRFDTIYF.